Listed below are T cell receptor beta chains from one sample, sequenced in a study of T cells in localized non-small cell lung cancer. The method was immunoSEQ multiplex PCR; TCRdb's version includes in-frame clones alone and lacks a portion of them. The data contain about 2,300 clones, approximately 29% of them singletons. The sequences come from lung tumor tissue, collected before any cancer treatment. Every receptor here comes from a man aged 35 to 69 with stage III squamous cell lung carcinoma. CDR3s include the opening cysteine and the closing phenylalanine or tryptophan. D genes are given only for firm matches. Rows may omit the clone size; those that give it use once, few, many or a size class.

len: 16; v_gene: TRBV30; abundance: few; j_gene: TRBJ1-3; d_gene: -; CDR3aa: CAWSPLLGVRGNTIYF; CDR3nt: TGTGCCTGGAGTCCTCTCCTGGGGGTACGTGGAAACACCATATATTTT
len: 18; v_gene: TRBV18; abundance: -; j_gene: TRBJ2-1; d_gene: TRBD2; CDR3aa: CASSPGWASGSTYNEQFF; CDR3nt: TGTGCCAGCTCACCGGGCTGGGCTAGCGGGAGTACCTACAATGAGCAGTTCTTC
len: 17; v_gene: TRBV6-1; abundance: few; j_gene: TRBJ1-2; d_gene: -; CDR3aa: CASSEALWVVRLYGYTF; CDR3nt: TGTGCCAGCAGTGAAGCGCTCTGGGTAGTACGCCTCTATGGCTACACCTTC
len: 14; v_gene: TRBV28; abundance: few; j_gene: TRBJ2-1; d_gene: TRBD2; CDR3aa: CASSGLAGVGEQFF; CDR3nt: TGTGCCAGCAGTGGACTAGCGGGAGTAGGGGAGCAGTTCTTC
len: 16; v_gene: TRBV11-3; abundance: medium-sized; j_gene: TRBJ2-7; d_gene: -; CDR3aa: CASSLRGGLSSYEQYF; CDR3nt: TGTGCCAGCAGCTTGAGGGGCGGGTTGAGCTCCTACGAGCAGTACTTC
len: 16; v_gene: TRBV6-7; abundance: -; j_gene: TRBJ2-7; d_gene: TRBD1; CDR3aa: CASSQDRGPSLTRYVF; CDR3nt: TGTGCCAGCAGCCAGGACAGGGGGCCCTCCCTTACCCGGTATGTATTC
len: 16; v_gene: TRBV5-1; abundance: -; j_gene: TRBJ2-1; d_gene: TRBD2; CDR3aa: CASSPREGSSYNEQFF; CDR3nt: TGCGCCAGCAGCCCTCGGGAGGGATCGTCCTACAATGAGCAGTTCTTC
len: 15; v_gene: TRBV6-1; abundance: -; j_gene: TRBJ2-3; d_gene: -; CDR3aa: CASSEVFRVEDTQYF; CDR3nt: TGTGCCAGCAGTGAAGTTTTCAGGGTAGAGGATACGCAGTATTTT
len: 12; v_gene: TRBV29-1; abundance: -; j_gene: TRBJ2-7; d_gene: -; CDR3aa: CSVVTATHEQYF; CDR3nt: TGCAGCGTTGTGACAGCTACTCACGAGCAGTACTTC
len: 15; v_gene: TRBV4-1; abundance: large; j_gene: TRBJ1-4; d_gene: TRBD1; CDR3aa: CASSQDRGFNEKLFF; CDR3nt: TGCGCCAGCAGCCAGGACAGGGGGTTTAATGAAAAACTGTTTTTT
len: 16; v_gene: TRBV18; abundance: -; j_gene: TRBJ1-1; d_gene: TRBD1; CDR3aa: CASSPNRQGANTEAFF; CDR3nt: TGTGCCAGCTCACCGAACCGACAGGGGGCCAACACTGAAGCTTTCTTT
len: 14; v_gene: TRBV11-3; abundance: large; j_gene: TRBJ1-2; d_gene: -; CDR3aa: CASSGIGHNYGYTF; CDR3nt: TGTGCCAGCAGCGGGATCGGACACAACTATGGCTACACCTTC
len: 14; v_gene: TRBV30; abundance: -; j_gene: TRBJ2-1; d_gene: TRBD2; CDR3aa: CAWSKVAGAPEQFF; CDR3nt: TGTGCCTGGAGTAAGGTAGCGGGAGCTCCGGAACAGTTCTTC
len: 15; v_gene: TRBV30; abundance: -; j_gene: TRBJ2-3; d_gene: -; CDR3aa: CAWSVLSGLTDTQYF; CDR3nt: TGTGCCTGGAGTGTACTGAGTGGTCTCACAGATACGCAGTATTTT
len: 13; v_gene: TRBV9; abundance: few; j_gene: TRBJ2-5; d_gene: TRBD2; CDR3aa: CATQRKGGETQYF; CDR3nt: TGTGCCACACAAAGGAAGGGAGGGGAGACCCAGTACTTC
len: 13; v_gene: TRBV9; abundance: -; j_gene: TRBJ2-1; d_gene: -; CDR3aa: CASSRQVRNEQFF; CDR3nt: TGTGCCAGCAGCCGCCAGGTCCGCAATGAGCAGTTCTTC
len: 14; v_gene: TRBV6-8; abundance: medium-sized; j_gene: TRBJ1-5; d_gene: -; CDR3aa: CAISEGGSNQPQHF; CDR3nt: TGTGCCATCAGCGAGGGAGGCTCGAATCAGCCCCAGCATTTT
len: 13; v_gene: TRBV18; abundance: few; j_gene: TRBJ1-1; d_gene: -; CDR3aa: CASSIGQNTEAFF; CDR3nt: TGTGCCAGCTCGATAGGCCAGAACACTGAAGCTTTCTTT
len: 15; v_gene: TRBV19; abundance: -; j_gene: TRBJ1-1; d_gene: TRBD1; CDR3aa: CASSGGGLDRRSAFF; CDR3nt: TGTGCCAGTAGTGGAGGGGGCCTAGACAGGCGTTCGGCTTTCTTT
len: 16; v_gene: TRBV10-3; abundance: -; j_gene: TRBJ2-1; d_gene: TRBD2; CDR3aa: CAISESGTSGNNEQFF; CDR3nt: TGTGCCATCAGTGAGTCAGGGACTAGCGGAAACAATGAGCAGTTCTTC
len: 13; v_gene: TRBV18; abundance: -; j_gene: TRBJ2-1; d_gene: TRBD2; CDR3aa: CASSPGLVDEQFF; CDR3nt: TGTGCCAGCTCACCCGGACTAGTCGATGAGCAGTTCTTC
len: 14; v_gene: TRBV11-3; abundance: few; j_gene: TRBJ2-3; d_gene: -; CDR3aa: CASSASGSTDTQYF; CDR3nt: TGTGCCAGCAGCGCCTCAGGGAGCACAGATACGCAGTATTTT
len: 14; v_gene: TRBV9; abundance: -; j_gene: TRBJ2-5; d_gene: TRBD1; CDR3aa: CASGVGQGGETQYF; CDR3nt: TGTGCCAGTGGGGTTGGACAGGGAGGAGAGACCCAGTACTTC
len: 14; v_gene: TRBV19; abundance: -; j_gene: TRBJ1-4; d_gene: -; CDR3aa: CASSIQLNEGKLFF; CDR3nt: TGTGCCAGTAGTATTCAGCTCAATGAAGGAAAACTGTTTTTT
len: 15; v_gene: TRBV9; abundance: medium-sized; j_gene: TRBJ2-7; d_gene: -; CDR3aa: CASSPWTESSYEQYF; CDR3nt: TGTGCCAGCAGCCCGTGGACGGAAAGCTCCTACGAGCAGTACTTC
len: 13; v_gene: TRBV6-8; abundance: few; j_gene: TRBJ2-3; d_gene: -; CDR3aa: CASSDEGWGTQYF; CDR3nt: TGTGCCAGCAGTGATGAGGGGTGGGGTACGCAGTATTTT
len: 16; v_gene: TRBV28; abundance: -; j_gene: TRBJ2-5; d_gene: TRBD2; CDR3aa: CASSQRGAGGRETQYF; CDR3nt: TGTGCCAGCAGTCAGAGAGGGGCGGGAGGGCGAGAGACCCAGTACTTC
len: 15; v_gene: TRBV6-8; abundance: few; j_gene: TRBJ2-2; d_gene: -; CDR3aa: CASTKQGLDTGELFF; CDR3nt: TGTGCCAGCACCAAACAGGGTTTGGACACCGGGGAGCTGTTTTTT
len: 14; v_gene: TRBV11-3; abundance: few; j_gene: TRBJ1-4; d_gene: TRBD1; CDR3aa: CASRHTGGNEKLFF; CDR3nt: TGTGCCAGCAGACATACAGGGGGAAATGAAAAACTGTTTTTT
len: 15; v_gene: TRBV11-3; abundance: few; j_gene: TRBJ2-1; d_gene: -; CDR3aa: CASSLDPTPYNEQFF; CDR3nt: TGTGCCAGCAGCTTGGACCCGACCCCCTACAATGAGCAGTTCTTC
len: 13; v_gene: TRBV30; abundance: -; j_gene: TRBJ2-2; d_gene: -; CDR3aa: CAWSVLAAGELFF; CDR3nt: TGTGCCTGGAGTGTTCTAGCCGCCGGGGAGCTGTTTTTT